This paragraph reports one T cell receptor beta chain. Authors' analysis steps: Scientists estimated how many nucleated cells there were by amplifying reference gene primers. Generated by immunoSEQ multiplex PCR, the TCRdb table keeps only in-frame clones and is missing some. V and J calls and clone size are those listed in that table; D and trimming were worked out from the DNA. The data show 70,000 to 95,000 clones, around 90% seen once. V was clipped by 5 bases and J by 1 base, with 12 bases between them. This CDR3 contains 15 residues. Per germline, CDR1 WSHSY and CDR2 SAAADI. This specimen belongs to a study of blood T cell repertoires in COVID-19. Overall study context: The study drew acute and convalescent COVID-19 samples from the United States, Italy and Spain.

The chain recombines TRBV10-2 with TRBJ1-5; maybe TRBD1 (6 bases). This receptor was taken from a man aged 45-60 years with active COVID-19. The sequenced sample consisted of peripheral blood. The CDR3 protein is CASSLGQLSNQPQHF. The CDR3 nucleotides read TGCGCCAGCAGTCTTGGACAGTTGAGCAATCAGCCCCAGCATTTT.